This TCR beta chain was documented in a study of identical twins (dated by TCRdb to 2016 to 2018). At the level of the whole study: To test whether fetal clonotypes persist, this study deep-sequenced TCR alpha and beta repertoires from monozygotic twins, from unrelated adults of various ages, and from cord blood. To rule out contamination, replicate twin experiments were performed at different times with different library preparation protocols. Study-level results and caveats: Fewer insertions were carried by abundant cord blood beta clonotypes; a weaker similar trend was observed in young adult naive repertoires, while no such trend was observed in memory repertoires. Recombination models systematically underestimated out-of-frame TCR alpha sharing in monozygotic twins but agreed with sharing between unrelated individuals. Compared with coincidental sharing between unrelated individuals, out-of-frame TCR alpha sequences shared between twins had an excess of sequences with low generation probability. Because the same donors could not be followed over many years, the conclusions relied on cross-sectional statistical analysis. Excess twin sharing in beta out-of-frame sequences was weaker because fewer shared sequences lowered the signal-to-noise ratio. Zero-insertion analyses could be partly confounded by invariant T cells such as MAIT and iNKT, though diverse VJ usage argued against such confounding for most clonotypes.

The library was produced with 5' RACE. The sequencer was an Illumina HiSeq 2000. A universal primer binding site was introduced by template switching, and a unique molecular identifier was present in the final cDNA, enabling accurate counting of TCR cDNA molecules. First-strand cDNA for TCR alpha and beta chains was synthesized from specific primers in the conserved constant-segment region. To control for contamination, each cDNA library was double barcoded with a SMART-Mk sample barcode plus Illumina barcodes. TruSeq adapter sequences, together with Illumina sample barcodes, were added in two successive PCR steps. The Illumina HiSeq platform was used with custom primers to sequence TCR alpha and beta cDNA libraries. The authors processed their data as follows. MiGEC processed the raw reads to extract unique molecular identifiers, while MiXCR was used to determine the CDR3 positions. For each individual, recombination models were inferred using an EM algorithm with the repgenHMM and IGoR tools. Shared clonotypes were analyzed with the tcR package in R, and sharing was normalized by the product of cloneset sizes. To study raw recombination without the effects of thymic and clonal selection, out-of-frame nonproductive sequences were analyzed. TCRdb handled the public reads itself, with Q25 trimming in fastp and clone calling in MiXCR, and kept productive beta chains. Identical CDR3 protein sequences are pooled into one entry, listed with their most common genes and DNA. What appears here as the V and J calls and clone size reflects TCRdb's work, not the paper's. The table for this sample lists roughly 260,000 distinct CDR3 sequences; 11% to 15% of them were counted only once. Around 9% of the sample is in the top ten clones.

Comments on this clonotype: It lacks a known antigen. No base-level quality is on record; no much larger clone is a single base apart.

V is pared back by 0 bases and J by 5 bases, with 16 bases lying between the germline termini. The CDR3 numbers 16 residues from cysteine through phenylalanine. The DNA shown is the 48-base CDR3, in frame from base 1. As encoded in the germline V gene, CDR1 is SGHRS while CDR2 is YFSETQ. All donors were healthy Caucasians. Miltenyi CD45RO+ enrichment and human naive T-cell isolation kits were used to isolate memory (CD45RO+) and naive T cells from PBMC. The rearrangement joined TRBV5-1 to TRBJ2-3, with no reliable assignment of the D segment. Sequencing used memory (CD45RO+) T cells sorted from blood. Per the publication, the cell subset or site label means: CD45RO+ enriched T cells. The sequence was collected from a woman aged 18-29 years in good health. The CDR3 has the sequence CASSLVGSIALDTQYF. The nucleotides are TGCGCCAGCAGCTTGGTGGGTAGCATCGCCCTAGATACGCAGTATTTT. Joined to the reference TRBV5-1 and TRBJ2-3 proteins, this CDR3 gives the full variable domain: KAGVTQTPRYLIKTRGQQVTLSCSPISGHRSVSWYQQTPGQGLQFLFEYFSETQRNKGNFPGRFSGRQFSNSRSEMNVSTLELGDSALYLCASSLVGSIALDTQYFGPGTRLTVL.